Below are 32 T cell receptor beta chains sequenced from a single sample in a study of beta chain features in type 1 diabetes. Reverse transcription of all isolated RNA meant that expressed TCRB transcripts were sequenced. Data came from immunoSEQ multiplex PCR; TCRdb stores just in-frame clones and leaves some out. The sample shows 110,000 to 150,000 clones, roughly 10% of them seen only once. The sample was central memory CD4+ T cells from blood. Source of these receptors: a woman between 40 and 55 years old in good health.

In this sample, this clone turned up a few times. The chain links TRBV6-5 to TRBJ2-7, with TRBD2 matching over 9 bases. From germline, CDR1 is MNHEY and CDR2 SVGAGI. Trimming took 6 bases from V and 5 from J; bases not matched to a gene: 11. The CDR3 runs 15 residues. CDR3 residues: CASSIAGARLHEQYF. In nucleotides, the CDR3 is TGTGCCAGCAGCATAGCGGGGGCCCGATTGCACGAGCAGTACTTC.

This clone has only a few counts. The chain has TRBV13 and TRBJ2-7; 14 positions agree with TRBD2. Germline V gene lookup returns CDR1 PRHDT and CDR2 FYEKMQ (reference sequence). V lost 5 bases and J lost 7; bases outside the gene matches: 10. There are 16 residues in the CDR3. The CDR3 nucleotides are TGTGCCAGCAGCCTACGGACTAGCGGGGGGTTAGAGGAGCAGTACTTC. It yields the protein CASSLRTSGGLEEQYF.

This clone was observed a few times. The V and J genes are TRBV6-1 and TRBJ1-4, with D possibly being TRBD1 (6 bases). Germline CDR1 and CDR2: MNHNS and SASEGT. The V gene lost 6 bases and the J gene lost 7 bases, with 12 bases spanning the gap. The CDR3 consists of 13 residues. DNA for the CDR3: TGTGCCAGCAGGGGGGCGCTTGGTGAAAAACTGTTTTTT. Translated: CASRGALGEKLFF.

This clone appeared many times. CDR3 bases: TGCGCCAGCAGCCAAGGAAAGGGGCAAGAGACCCAGTACTTC. Translated: CASSQGKGQETQYF. V usage is TRBV4-3 and J usage is TRBJ2-5; D perhaps matches TRBD1 (5 bases). Trimming shortened V by 1 base and J by 2 bases, and 8 bases separated the two germline ends. CDR3 length: 14 amino acids. In germline, CDR1 is LGHNA, CDR2 YSLEER.

As regards this clone: The junction departs from the called germline gene at one end, perhaps through a read error. The CDR3 protein is CASGPQGGVGF. CDR3 DNA sequence: TGTGCTAGTGGTCCCCAGGGTGGAGTTGGTTTT. V is TRBV12-5 and J is TRBJ2-3, with D possibly TRBD1 on 5 matching bases. Germline CDR1 LGHNT, CDR2 FRNRAP. This CDR3 is 11 amino acids long.

The chain combines TRBV27 with TRBJ1-1, with D hard to call. Germline V gives CDR1 MNHEY, CDR2 SMNVEV (reference sequence). V lost 0 bases and J 3 bases, leaving 8 bases between the germline ends. This CDR3 spans 14 amino acids. The CDR3 region has the DNA TGTGCCAGCAGTTTATCCCCTACCGACACTGAAGCTTTCTTT. Translation: CASSLSPTDTEAFF.

This clone was observed many times. The chain is built from TRBV7-9 and TRBJ1-6; D gene unclear. This CDR3 is built from 12 residues. V was clipped by 4 bases and J by 6 bases, with 4 bases between them. Per germline, CDR1 SEHNR and CDR2 FQNEAQ (reference sequence). The CDR3 DNA sequence: TGTGCCAGCAGCTCCCGTAATTCACCCCTCCACTTT. Translated: CASSSRNSPLHF.

This clone occurred a few times. The gene calls are TRBV7-6 and TRBJ2-7, with 7 bases that match TRBD2. The CDR3 spans 15 residues. Losses at the gene ends were 5 bases for V and 6 bases for J; bases not matched to a gene: 13. Germline V CDR1 and CDR2: SGHVS, FNYEAQ. CDR3 in amino acids: CASSLGGARDVEQYF. The CDR3 DNA follows: TGTGCCAGCAGCCTGGGAGGGGCCAGGGACGTCGAGCAGTACTTC. Full variable domain (rest looked up from reference TRBV7-6 and TRBJ2-7): GAGVSQSPRYKVTKRGQDVALRCDPISGHVSLYWYRQALGQGPEFLTYFNYEAQQDKSGLPNDRFSAERPEGSISTLTIQRTEQRDSAMYRCASSLGGARDVEQYFGPGTRLTVT.

The CDR3 DNA sequence: TGTGCCAGCAGCTTAGACAGAAACAGGGGTCAGCCCCAGCATTTT. It codes for CASSLDRNRGQPQHF. This chain joins TRBV11-2 and TRBJ1-5; 7 bases map to TRBD1. The CDR3 is made up of 15 amino acids. Germline V lookup: CDR1 SGHAT, CDR2 FQNNGV. V shed 0 bases and J 6 bases; nucleotides not matched to a gene: 5.

This clone was seen a handful of times. This chain links TRBV2 with TRBJ2-2; perhaps TRBD2 as D (5 bases). The V gene lost 7 bases and the J gene lost 5 bases, with 14 bases spanning the gap. Germline V gene lookup returns CDR1 SNHLY and CDR2 FYNNEI. This CDR3 spans 14 amino acids. The DNA for the CDR3 is TGTGCCAGCACGGCGGACGGGGAGACCGGGGAGCTGTTTTTT. Translated: CASTADGETGELFF.

There are a few counts of this clone. The junction shows a germline mismatch at one end, possibly a read error. This chain links TRBV20-1 with TRBJ1-2; tentative D call: TRBD1 (5 bases). The CDR3 is 10 amino acids. Germline V gives CDR1 DFQATT, CDR2 SNEGSKA (reference sequence). CDR3 amino acids: CSARGRGYTF. CDR3 DNA sequence: TGCAGTGCCAGAGGACGGGGGTACACCTTC.

The J gene is TRBJ2-5, the V gene TRBV7-2; TRBD2 aligns across 11 bases. The ends lost 5 bases at V and 4 bases at J; junction bases unmatched: 12. There are 17 residues in the CDR3. The V gene's germline CDR1 is SGHTA and CDR2 FQGNSA. For the CDR3, the DNA is TGTGCCAGCAGCCCAAAACTTCGGCTAGCGGGGGGAGAGACCCAGTACTTC. Translation gives CASSPKLRLAGGETQYF.

This clone was observed a few times. The chain couples TRBV27 to TRBJ1-3, with a tentative D call TRBD1 (5 bases). CDR3 length: 15 residues. The germline CDR1 and CDR2 sequences are MNHEY and SMNVEV (reference sequence). The V gene lost 8 bases and the J gene lost 2 bases, with 16 bases spanning the gap. CDR3: CASARTGGTGNTIYF. Written as DNA, the CDR3 is TGTGCCAGCGCTAGAACGGGGGGTACTGGAAACACCATATATTTT.

This clone turned up a few times. The V call is TRBV19, the J call TRBJ1-1; 9 positions match TRBD1. The CDR3 spans 13 residues. V shed 6 bases, J shed 7 bases, and the junction held 6 bases outside the gene matches. The germline V gene has CDR1 LNHDA and CDR2 SQIVND (reference sequence). CDR3 protein: CASRIQGAGEAFF. The CDR3 nucleotides read TGTGCCAGTAGGATACAGGGGGCCGGTGAAGCTTTCTTT.

This chain links TRBV2 with TRBJ1-2, with 7 bases aligning to TRBD1. The CDR3 length is 17 residues. V shed 0 bases, J shed 4 bases, and the junction held 11 bases outside the gene matches. CDR1 and CDR2 from the germline V gene are SNHLY and FYNNEI. The CDR3 reads CASSEAVVGGRSYGYTF. For the CDR3, the DNA is TGTGCCAGCAGTGAAGCGGTTGTAGGGGGCCGGAGCTATGGCTACACCTTC.

This clone was detected ten times or more. The genes are TRBV7-8 and TRBJ2-7; D possibly corresponds to TRBD1 (6 bases). The germline V gene has CDR1 SGHVS and CDR2 FQNEAQ. This CDR3 has 15 residues. The germline V and J ends were trimmed by 5 bases and 1 base, with 15 bases remaining between them. The CDR3 nucleotides read TGTGCCAGCAGCCCCCGGGACACTCTTTCCTACGAGCAGTACTTC. This sequence encodes CASSPRDTLSYEQYF.

This clone came up a few times. The rearrangement uses TRBV14 and TRBJ2-3; D is possibly TRBD1 (6 bases). This CDR3 has 14 amino acids. Germline V gene lookup returns CDR1 SGHDN and CDR2 FVKESK. Deletions cut 4 bases from V and 6 bases from J, with 14 bases between. The CDR3 sequence is CASSRRQVEDTQYF. The CDR3 region has the DNA TGTGCCAGCAGCCGACGACAGGTCGAGGATACGCAGTATTTT. Variable domain in full (rest from reference TRBV14 and TRBJ2-3): EAGVTQFPSHSVIEKGQTVTLRCDPISGHDNLYWYRRVMGKEIKFLLHFVKESKQDESGMPNNRFLAERTGGTYSTLKVQPAELEDSGVYFCASSRRQVEDTQYFGPGTRLTVL.

This clone has at least ten counts. The chain has TRBV14 and TRBJ1-4; D is unresolved. This CDR3 spans 16 amino acids. Trimming stripped 8 bases from V and 4 bases from J, with 20 bases between. Germline V CDR1 and CDR2: SGHDN, FVKESK. The CDR3 loop is CASAETGSNFNEKLFF. The DNA for the CDR3 is TGTGCCAGCGCGGAGACCGGGTCCAACTTTAATGAAAAACTGTTTTTT.

The rearrangement joins TRBV5-8 to TRBJ2-1; 8 bases line up with TRBD1. Germline V lookup: CDR1 SGHTS, CDR2 YDEGEE. The junction had 10 bases not matched to a gene; V was cut back by 7 bases and J by 7 bases. The CDR3 covers 14 residues. CDR3 sequence reads: CASLLDRAWNEQFF. The CDR3 DNA reads TGTGCCAGCTTATTGGACAGGGCCTGGAATGAGCAGTTCTTC.

V usage is TRBV7-2 and J usage is TRBJ2-1; 7 nucleotides align to TRBD2. V was pared by 2 bases and J by 7 bases, with 5 bases of the junction left unmatched. This CDR3 region has 14 residues. CDR1 is SGHTA and CDR2 is FQGNSA in the germline V gene. CDR3 region: CASSLTVGGNEQFF. The CDR3 nucleotides read TGTGCCAGCAGCTTAACCGTGGGGGGGAATGAGCAGTTCTTC.

This chain uses TRBV5-1 with TRBJ2-2; D perhaps matches TRBD2 (6 bases). Germline V lookup: CDR1 SGHRS, CDR2 YFSETQ. This CDR3 has 17 residues. V was shortened by 8 bases and J by 0 bases, with 20 bases between the two germline ends. The CDR3 sequence is CASPPLTGLSNTGELFF. The CDR3 coding sequence is TGCGCCAGTCCTCCTCTAACGGGACTGTCGAACACCGGGGAGCTGTTTTTT.

This clone was seen a handful of times. V is TRBV5-4 and J is TRBJ2-7, with D possibly being TRBD1 (6 bases). There are 17 residues in the CDR3. Germline CDR1 and CDR2: SGHNT and YYREEE (reference sequence). Trimming stripped 0 bases from V and 0 bases from J, with 16 bases between. As DNA, the CDR3 is TGTGCCAGCAGCTTGGATGGGGGCGGATCCTACTCCTACGAGCAGTACTTC. Residues: CASSLDGGGSYSYEQYF.

This clone has only a few counts. The V call is TRBV5-1, the J call TRBJ2-5; possible D gene TRBD1, 5 bases. Trimming took off 10 bases at V and 2 bases at J, with 24 bases between the two ends. The CDR3 extends over 16 amino acids. The germline V gene has CDR1 SGHRS and CDR2 YFSETQ. CDR3 sequence reads: CAHDSSWSVPQETQYF. CDR3 DNA: TGCGCCCACGACAGCAGTTGGTCGGTTCCTCAAGAGACCCAGTACTTC.

This clone was seen at least ten times. This chain joins TRBV7-9 and TRBJ2-7, with a weak D call TRBD1 (7 bases). The CDR3 consists of 13 residues. Looked up from germline, CDR1 is SEHNR and CDR2 is FQNEAQ (reference sequence). V was shortened by 5 bases and J by 3 bases, with 11 bases between the two germline ends. As DNA, the CDR3 is TGTGCCAGCAGCCCAGGGGGGAGCTACGAGCAGTACTTC. This encodes CASSPGGSYEQYF.

This clone showed up just a few times. The CDR3 DNA reads as TGTGCCAGCAGCTCAAGGACTGACACTGAAGCTTTCTTT. Protein: CASSSRTDTEAFF. J is TRBJ1-1 and V is TRBV9; D gene ambiguous. With 4 bases removed from V and 3 bases from J, the gap between germline ends came to 10 bases. The CDR3 runs to 13 residues. CDR1 and CDR2 from the germline V gene are SGDLS and YYNGEE.

This rearrangement joins TRBV5-4 to TRBJ1-6, with D perhaps TRBD1 (5 bases). Germline V CDR1 and CDR2: SGHNT, YYREEE (reference sequence). The V gene lost 2 bases and the J gene lost 8 bases, with 14 bases spanning the gap. The CDR3 has 15 amino acids. CDR3 amino acids: CASSFDGTYYSPLHF. The CDR3 DNA reads TGTGCCAGCAGCTTCGACGGGACTTATTATTCACCCCTCCACTTT.

This clone appeared a few times. The chain employs TRBV6-1 and TRBJ2-3, with a weak D call TRBD1 (5 bases). The CDR3 has 16 residues. The germline CDR1 and CDR2 sequences are MNHNS and SASEGT. V dropped 4 bases and J dropped 1 base, with 15 bases sitting between them. The CDR3 spells CASSAPLGQGTDTQYF. Here the CDR3 DNA reads TGTGCCAGCAGTGCTCCTCTAGGACAAGGCACAGATACGCAGTATTTT.

In this sample, this clone turned up many times. The chain links TRBV7-6 to TRBJ1-5; 8 bases agree with TRBD1. The V and J ends lost 5 bases and 6 bases, in that order; junction bases with no gene match: 18. Germline CDR1 reads SGHVS; CDR2 reads FNYEAQ. This CDR3 has 18 amino acids. The CDR3 DNA reads TGTGCCAGCAGCCTTCTCGGTTCGGGCAGGGGGCTTGGTCAGCCCCAGCATTTT. This encodes CASSLLGSGRGLGQPQHF.

This clone was recorded many times. V is TRBV9 and J is TRBJ2-5; 9 nucleotides agree with TRBD2. After removal of 10 bases from V and 6 bases from J, the junction contained 10 bases not matched to a gene. Per germline, CDR1 SGDLS and CDR2 YYNGEE. There are 13 residues in the CDR3. CDR3 bases: TGTGCCGCGGCGGGGGGGCCCGGGAAGACCCAGTACTTC. It is translated as CAAAGGPGKTQYF.

The chain has TRBV18 and TRBJ1-5; 9 nucleotides align to TRBD1. The CDR3 runs 15 residues. V lost 6 bases and J lost 4; bases outside the gene matches: 7. Germline lookup yields CDR1 KGHSH and CDR2 LQKENI. CDR3 nucleotide sequence: TGTGCCAGCTCCGGGGACAGGGTTGGGAATCAGCCCCAGCATTTT. This codes for CASSGDRVGNQPQHF.

The gene calls are TRBV6-1 and TRBJ2-1, with 8 bases lining up with TRBD2. V dropped 6 bases and J dropped 5; count of bases not matched to a gene: 6. The CDR3 has 14 residues. The germline V gene has CDR1 MNHNS and CDR2 SASEGT. CDR3 sequence reads: CASRDGGAHNEQFF. DNA of the CDR3: TGTGCCAGCAGAGACGGGGGGGCCCACAATGAGCAGTTCTTC.

The sample holds a few counts of this clone. The gene calls are TRBV7-6 and TRBJ2-1; 9 bases agree with TRBD1. V lost 5 bases and J lost 7; bases outside the gene matches: 9. The germline CDR1 and CDR2 sequences are SGHVS and FNYEAQ. This CDR3 contains 15 residues. For the CDR3, the DNA is TGTGCCAGCAGCGTTACCGGGACAGGGTCGAATGAGCAGTTCTTC. It is translated as CASSVTGTGSNEQFF.